This T cell receptor (beta chain) was recorded in a study of graft-versus-host responses after intestinal transplantation. Notes on the study in general: Allografts from individuals with graft-donor T cell macrochimerism displayed high graft-versus-host to host-versus-graft clonal ratios. Recipient marrow harbored GvH clones, some of which surfaced first in ileum or blood.

This CDR3 is 11 amino acids long. V lost 2 bases to trimming and J lost 10 bases, with 7 bases between them. Germline V gives CDR1 MNHNY, CDR2 SVGAGI (reference sequence). Comments on this clone: Its antigen remains unidentified.

TCRdb's table, derived via immunoSEQ multiplex PCR, lists solely in-frame clones and lacks some. The sample holds tens of thousands of clones, roughly nine tenths seen once. This receptor was identified in a human donor who was the organ donor for an intestinal transplant. The V gene is TRBV6-6, the J gene TRBJ2-3; D ambiguous. Sequences were derived from unstimulated CD4+ T cells sorted from spleen or lymph node cells, sampled before transplant. This CDR3 reads CASSYEHAQYF. CDR3 DNA sequence: TGTGCCAGCAGTTACGAGCACGCGCAGTATTTT.